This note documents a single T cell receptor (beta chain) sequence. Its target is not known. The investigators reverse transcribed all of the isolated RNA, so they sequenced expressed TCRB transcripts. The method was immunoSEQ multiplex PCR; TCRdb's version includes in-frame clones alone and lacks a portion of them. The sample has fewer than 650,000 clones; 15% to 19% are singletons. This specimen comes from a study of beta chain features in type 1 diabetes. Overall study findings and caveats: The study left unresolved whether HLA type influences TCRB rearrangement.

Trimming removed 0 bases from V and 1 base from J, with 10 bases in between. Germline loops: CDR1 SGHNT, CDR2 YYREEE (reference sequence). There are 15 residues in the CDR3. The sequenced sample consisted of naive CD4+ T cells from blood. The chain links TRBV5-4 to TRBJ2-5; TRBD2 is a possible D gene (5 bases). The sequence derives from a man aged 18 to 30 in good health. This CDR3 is CASSLEAGLQETQYF. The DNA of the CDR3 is TGTGCCAGCAGCTTGGAGGCAGGACTCCAAGAGACCCAGTACTTC.